This record covers a single TCR beta chain. This sample is part of a study of shared T cell receptors in the human thymus. Germline V gene lookup returns CDR1 MDHEN and CDR2 SYDVKM. This CDR3 region has 15 residues. V lost 6 bases, J lost 2 bases, and 16 bases lay in between. Repertoires were generated with immunoSEQ multiplex PCR, while TCRdb's copy carries only in-frame clones and drops some. The sample holds a few hundred thousand clones; 85% to 95% are singletons and the top ten take around 0.018%. The sequenced sample consisted of thymocytes. V usage is TRBV28 and J usage is TRBJ1-1, with D tentatively TRBD1 (6 bases). This TCR was recovered from a human donor. The CDR3 reads CASSFHGGANTEAFF. In DNA form, the CDR3 reads TGTGCCAGCAGCTTCCATGGGGGGGCAAACACTGAAGCTTTCTTT.